A single sample gave rise to the 27 T cell receptor beta chains below, sequenced in a study of blood T cell repertoires in COVID-19. The data were produced by immunoSEQ multiplex PCR, yet TCRdb's version contains in-frame clones alone and is incomplete. Found here are tens of thousands of clones, about 91% of them singletons; the top ten hold roughly 6.1%. Sequencing was carried out using peripheral blood. These receptor sequences come from a woman between 45 and 65 years old with acute or convalescent COVID-19.

V gene TRBV3-1 (or the pseudogene TRBV3-2) combines with J gene TRBJ2-1, with a weak D call TRBD2 (8 bases). Germline CDR1 LGHDT, CDR2 YNNKEL (reference sequence). This CDR3 is built from 16 residues. With 4 bases removed from V and 0 bases from J, the gap between germline ends came to 13 bases. CDR3 amino acids: CASSPQGTSSYNEQFF. DNA for the CDR3: TGTGCCAGCAGCCCACAGGGGACTAGCTCCTACAATGAGCAGTTCTTC.

The chain joins TRBV30 to TRBJ1-2; D is undetermined. The germline gives CDR1 GTSNPN, CDR2 SVGIG (reference sequence). V lost 2 bases and J 6 bases, leaving 13 bases between the germline ends. The CDR3 loop spans 13 amino acids. The CDR3 nucleotides are TGTGCCTGGAGTCCTCGAGATTTGCATGGCTACACCTTC. Its protein is CAWSPRDLHGYTF.

This chain links TRBV9 with TRBJ2-6; D possibly corresponds to TRBD1 (6 bases). Between the trimmed V and J ends, which lost 3 bases and 2 bases, there was a span of 15 bases. Germline V gene data show CDR1 as SGDLS and CDR2 as YYNGEE. This CDR3 comprises 17 residues. The CDR3 reads CASSAQSAGAGANVLTF. CDR3 bases: TGTGCCAGCAGCGCCCAGTCCGCAGGGGCTGGGGCCAACGTCCTGACTTTC.

The rearrangement joins TRBV28 to TRBJ2-7; 11 nucleotides match TRBD2. Germline V gene lookup returns CDR1 MDHEN and CDR2 SYDVKM. Trimming took 5 bases from V and 7 from J; bases not matched to a gene: 10. CDR3 length: 15 amino acids. CDR3 sequence: CASSAALAGGKEQYF. CDR3 DNA sequence: TGTGCCAGCAGTGCCGCCCTAGCGGGGGGTAAAGAGCAGTACTTC.

J is TRBJ1-4 and V is TRBV29-1, with 8 positions matching TRBD1. Unmatched junction bases numbered 9, after V lost 4 bases and J lost 5 bases. The CDR3 has 15 amino acids. The V gene's germline CDR1 is SQVTM and CDR2 ANQGSEA. The CDR3 protein is CSVATGVRANEKLFF. The CDR3 DNA reads TGCAGCGTTGCGACAGGGGTCAGGGCGAATGAAAAACTGTTTTTT.

The rearrangement links TRBV10-2 to TRBJ2-2; no firm D call. The V end lost 8 bases, the J end lost 5 bases, and 9 bases lay between the germline ends. The CDR3 extends over 12 amino acids. CDR1 and CDR2 from the germline V gene are WSHSY and SAAADI. The CDR3 DNA reads as TGCGCCAGCGGCAAAGTGACCGGGGAGCTGTTTTTT. The encoded protein is CASGKVTGELFF.

To note about this clone: One junction end does not reproduce the germline sequence, and a read error may be involved. The rearrangement joins TRBV6-5 to TRBJ1-6; 10 positions agree with TRBD1. The CDR3 runs to 14 residues. Germline CDR1 MNHEY, CDR2 SVGAGI. CDR3 in amino acids: CASSNSGQGPPLHF. In DNA, the CDR3 is TGTGCCAGCAGTAACTCGGGACAGGGGCCACCCCTCCACTTT.

This rearrangement joins TRBV7-6 to TRBJ2-2; D is unresolved. This CDR3 contains 14 residues. V dropped 0 bases and J dropped 5 bases, with 7 bases sitting between them. Germline loops: CDR1 SGHVS, CDR2 FNYEAQ. The CDR3 is CASSLAVRTGELFF. The CDR3 DNA is TGTGCCAGCAGCTTAGCGGTGAGGACCGGGGAGCTGTTTTTT.

The V call is TRBV16, the J call TRBJ1-3; no reliable D call. The length of the CDR3 is 15 residues. CDR1 and CDR2 (germline): KGHSY, FQNENV. V lost 0 bases and J lost 0, with 6 bases in between. The CDR3 loop is CASSQSPVSGNTIYF. The CDR3 coding sequence is TGTGCCAGCAGCCAATCGCCAGTCTCTGGAAACACCATATATTTT.

J is TRBJ2-2 and V is TRBV28, with no clear D. The germline gives CDR1 MDHEN, CDR2 SYDVKM. The CDR3 runs 12 residues. The germline V and J ends were trimmed by 6 bases and 2 bases, with 4 bases remaining between them. The CDR3 region is CASSLNTGELFF. CDR3 sequence (DNA): TGTGCCAGCAGCCTAAACACCGGGGAGCTGTTTTTT. Drawing the rest from reference TRBV28 and TRBJ2-2, the complete variable domain is DVKVTQSSRYLVKRTGEKVFLECVQDMDHENMFWYRQDPGLGLRLIYFSYDVKMKEKGDIPEGYSVSREKKERFSLILESASTNQTSMYLCASSLNTGELFFGEGSRLTVL.

The chain couples TRBV19 to TRBJ1-1, with D possibly being TRBD1 (5 bases). V was trimmed by 3 bases and J by 5 bases, leaving 16 bases between them. Per the germline V gene, CDR1 is LNHDA and CDR2 is SQIVND (reference sequence). The CDR3 extends over 15 amino acids. CDR3: CASSIWTGGRTEAFF. The CDR3 DNA follows: TGTGCCAGTAGTATTTGGACGGGGGGAAGAACTGAAGCTTTCTTT.

The chain recombines TRBV7-2 with TRBJ1-3, with 8 positions matching TRBD1. Looked up from germline, CDR1 is SGHTA and CDR2 is FQGNSA. Trimming took 4 bases from V and 7 from J; bases not matched to a gene: 3. The CDR3 extends over 13 amino acids. This CDR3 is CASSSRQGNTIYF. In DNA, the CDR3 is TGTGCCAGCAGCTCCCGACAGGGGAACACCATATATTTT.

V usage is TRBV6-4 and J usage is TRBJ1-5; no firm D call. CDR3 length: 13 residues. V lost 3 bases to trimming and J lost 1 base, with 4 bases between them. CDR1 and CDR2 from the germline V gene are MRHNA and SNTAGT. This CDR3 is CASSEQSNQPQHF. The DNA for the CDR3 is TGTGCCAGCAGTGAACAGAGCAATCAGCCCCAGCATTTT.

J is TRBJ1-1 and V is TRBV2; D gene uncertain. Per germline, CDR1 SNHLY and CDR2 FYNNEI. The CDR3 extends over 14 amino acids. The V end lost 4 bases, the J end lost 1 base, and 10 bases lay between the germline ends. The CDR3 bases are TGTGCCAGCAGTGTGCACAGCTCGAACACTGAAGCTTTCTTT. Protein: CASSVHSSNTEAFF.

This clone appeared once. The chain couples TRBV9 to TRBJ1-2; D not certain. This CDR3 spans 15 amino acids. V shed 4 bases and J shed 1 base, with 14 bases lying between them. CDR1 SGDLS and CDR2 YYNGEE come from the germline V gene. CDR3 in amino acids: CASSPRTGINYGYTF. CDR3 in DNA: TGTGCCAGCAGCCCCCGGACGGGGATTAACTATGGCTACACCTTC.

The V call is TRBV12-3 or TRBV12-4, the J call TRBJ1-2, with 10 nucleotides matching TRBD1. The V and J ends lost 6 bases and 8 bases, in that order; junction bases with no gene match: 6. This CDR3 spans 13 amino acids. The CDR3 nucleotides read TGTGCCAGCAGCCCCGACAGGGGGCTGGGCTACACCTTC. Translated, it gives CASSPDRGLGYTF.

The gene calls are TRBV4-2 and TRBJ2-7; the D gene is possibly TRBD1 (6 bases). Trimming removed 4 bases from V and 3 bases from J, with 13 bases in between. The CDR3 has 14 amino acids. The germline CDR1 and CDR2 sequences are LGHNA and YNFKEQ. CDR3 amino acids: CASSPPGHNYEQYF. Written as DNA, the CDR3 is TGTGCCAGCAGCCCACCGGGACACAACTACGAGCAGTACTTC.

J is TRBJ1-4 and V is TRBV5-6; 7 nucleotides match TRBD1. The CDR3 extends over 15 amino acids. With 3 bases clipped from V and 0 bases from J, the junction kept 2 bases outside the gene matches. Germline V gives CDR1 SGHDT, CDR2 YYEEEE. The CDR3 DNA reads as TGTGCCAGCAGCTGGGGGACAGCAACTAATGAAAAACTGTTTTTT. Its protein product is CASSWGTATNEKLFF.

This clone was counted a single time. The chain links TRBV7-3 to TRBJ2-7; 10 bases align to TRBD1. The CDR3 runs to 14 residues. Germline loops: CDR1 SGHTA, CDR2 FQGTGA. With 6 bases clipped from V and 2 bases from J, the junction kept 4 bases outside the gene matches. The CDR3 reads CASSLDRGPYEQYF. The CDR3, as DNA: TGTGCCAGCAGTCTCGACAGGGGGCCCTACGAGCAGTACTTC.

This chain links TRBV18 with TRBJ2-5, with 7 bases matching TRBD2. V trimming: 1 base; J trimming: 2 bases; junction bases outside the gene matches: 1. CDR3 size: 14 residues. Germline CDR1 reads KGHSH; CDR2 reads LQKENI. CDR3: CASSPQGLQETQYF. Here the CDR3 DNA reads TGTGCCAGCTCACCACAGGGACTACAAGAGACCCAGTACTTC.

The chain couples TRBV30 to TRBJ2-5; 7 bases are a match to TRBD2. The junction had 4 bases not matched to a gene; V was cut back by 2 bases and J by 4 bases. CDR3 length: 13 amino acids. Germline-derived CDR1 and CDR2 are GTSNPN and SVGIG (reference sequence). The CDR3 sequence is CAWSWSGGETQYF. CDR3 DNA sequence: TGTGCCTGGAGTTGGTCGGGAGGAGAGACCCAGTACTTC.

The J gene is TRBJ1-1, the V gene TRBV6-5; no definite D call. Germline V gene sequence: CDR1 MNHEY, CDR2 SVGAGI. Trimming removed 4 bases at V and 0 bases at J, with 9 bases between. The CDR3 loop spans 14 amino acids. The CDR3 spells CASSWSPMNTEAFF. Written as DNA, the CDR3 is TGTGCCAGCAGTTGGAGTCCCATGAACACTGAAGCTTTCTTT.

The rearrangement links TRBV9 to TRBJ1-3; D gene uncertain. This CDR3 spans 15 amino acids. The germline CDR1 and CDR2 sequences are SGDLS and YYNGEE. Deletions cut 3 bases from V and 1 base from J, with 11 bases between. The CDR3 loop reads CASSDLKLSGNTIYF. The CDR3 region has the DNA TGTGCCAGCAGCGATCTGAAGCTTTCTGGAAACACCATATATTTT.

The chain carries TRBV19 and TRBJ1-4; 8 bases agree with TRBD1. The CDR3 spans 15 residues. Germline V gene data show CDR1 as LNHDA and CDR2 as SQIVND (reference sequence). J lost 5 bases, V lost 9 bases, and 11 bases had no gene match. CDR3 amino acids: CASGQGPTGNEKLFF. The CDR3 DNA reads as TGTGCCAGCGGACAGGGCCCCACCGGCAATGAAAAACTGTTTTTT.

V gene TRBV2 combines with J gene TRBJ2-5; 7 nucleotides align to TRBD1. Germline V gene lookup returns CDR1 SNHLY and CDR2 FYNNEI. With 7 bases clipped from V and 2 bases from J, the junction kept 4 bases outside the gene matches. The length of the CDR3 is 13 residues. CDR3 protein: CASNRQGQETQYF. The DNA of the CDR3 is TGTGCCAGCAATCGACAGGGACAAGAGACCCAGTACTTC.

The V call is TRBV3-1 (or the pseudogene TRBV3-2), the J call TRBJ2-3, with D tentatively TRBD2 (5 bases). Deletions cut 4 bases from V and 3 bases from J, with 14 bases between. The CDR3 has 15 residues. The germline CDR1 and CDR2 sequences are LGHDT and YNNKEL (reference sequence). For the CDR3, the DNA is TGTGCCAGCAGCCCCGAAGGGAGAGGGACAGATACGCAGTATTTT. It is translated as CASSPEGRGTDTQYF.

This chain joins TRBV28 and TRBJ2-7, with TRBD1 identical over 8 bases. V was clipped by 6 bases and J by 4 bases; unmatched bases: 5. The CDR3 runs 13 residues. Germline loops: CDR1 MDHEN, CDR2 SYDVKM. The CDR3: CASRTGASYEQYF. CDR3 sequence (DNA): TGTGCCAGCAGGACAGGGGCTTCTTACGAGCAGTACTTC.